The 25 T cell receptor beta chains below come from one sample, sequenced in a study of T cell responses to AZD1222 COVID-19 vaccine. Some clones are missing from TCRdb's copy, which holds only in-frame ones; the method was immunoSEQ multiplex PCR. Among about 97,000 clones, around 82% were seen once, and the ten largest hold more than 15%. The sample in question was peripheral blood, obtained on day 0 of AZD1222 vaccination. The receptor set was obtained from an adult in good health.

This clone was seen a handful of times. The chain has TRBV2 and TRBJ1-2; 7 bases fit TRBD1. Germline V lookup: CDR1 SNHLY, CDR2 FYNNEI. Trimming cost V 6 bases and J 5 bases; bases outside gene matches: 3. The CDR3 has 12 amino acids. The CDR3 spells CASRPRGYGYTF. CDR3 DNA sequence: TGTGCCAGCAGGCCCAGGGGGTATGGCTACACCTTC.

V gene TRBV5-4 combines with J gene TRBJ1-4; the D is unclear. Germline CDR1 and CDR2: SGHNT and YYREEE (reference sequence). V shed 4 bases and J shed 2 bases, with 21 bases lying between them. The CDR3 sequence is 18 residues long. The CDR3 bases are TGTGCCAGCAGCAGGATCTCGCGTGGGCGGGCGACTAATGAAAAACTGTTTTTT. Its translation is CASSRISRGRATNEKLFF.

V and J are TRBV5-6 and TRBJ2-7; D possibly matches TRBD1 or TRBD2 (5 bases each). The CDR3 loop spans 15 amino acids. Germline V gene sequence: CDR1 SGHDT, CDR2 YYEEEE. V was cut by 6 bases and J by 0 bases, with 16 bases left in between. The CDR3 protein is CASTSGQVFSYEQYF. CDR3 coding DNA: TGTGCCAGCACCTCGGGGCAGGTCTTCTCCTACGAGCAGTACTTC.

V gene TRBV4-2 combines with J gene TRBJ1-5; unclear D gene. CDR1 LGHNA and CDR2 YNFKEQ come from the germline V gene. There are 13 residues in the CDR3. The ends were cut back, 1 base at V and 7 bases at J, with 8 bases in the middle. The CDR3 loop is CASSQGGGQPQHF. The CDR3 nucleotides are TGTGCCAGCAGCCAAGGGGGAGGCCAGCCCCAGCATTTT.

This chain connects TRBV19 to TRBJ1-5, with D unclear. Germline assignment: CDR1 LNHDA and CDR2 SQIVND (reference sequence). Trimming removed 5 bases from V and 2 bases from J, with 16 bases in between. The CDR3 contains 16 residues. The DNA for the CDR3 is TGTGCCAGTAGTTTCCCCGGCCGGGTCGGCAATCAGCCCCAGCATTTT. It encodes CASSFPGRVGNQPQHF.

The table lists this clone with a few counts. This rearrangement joins TRBV18 to TRBJ1-1; tentative D call: TRBD1 (6 bases). This CDR3 spans 14 amino acids. The V gene lost 2 bases and the J gene lost 4 bases, with 11 bases spanning the gap. The germline CDR1 and CDR2 sequences are KGHSH and LQKENI. The CDR3 sequence is CASSPGGPTTEAFF. CDR3 DNA sequence: TGTGCCAGCTCACCAGGGGGGCCGACCACTGAAGCTTTCTTT. The full variable domain, completed using reference TRBV18 and TRBJ1-1, is NAGVMQNPRHLVRRRGQEARLRCSPMKGHSHVYWYRQLPEEGLKFMVYLQKENIIDESGMPKERFSAEFPKEGPSILRIQQVVRGDSAAYFCASSPGGPTTEAFFGQGTRLTVV.

The V gene is TRBV28, the J gene TRBJ1-5; D ambiguous. The CDR3 is 13 residues long. Deletions cut 5 bases from V and 0 bases from J, with 5 bases between. The germline CDR1 and CDR2 sequences are MDHEN and SYDVKM. The CDR3 DNA reads TGTGCCAGCAGTCCTGATAGCAATCAGCCCCAGCATTTT. This translates into CASSPDSNQPQHF.

This clone was detected only a few times. The chain is built from TRBV6-5 and TRBJ1-1; D is perhaps TRBD1 (6 bases). The ends were cut back, 5 bases at V and 8 bases at J, with 15 bases in the middle. This CDR3 comprises 13 residues. Per the germline V gene, CDR1 is MNHEY and CDR2 is SVGAGI. CDR3 sequence: CASSNRDIREAFF. CDR3 in DNA: TGTGCCAGCAGTAACCGGGACATAAGGGAAGCTTTCTTT.

The rearrangement uses TRBV27 and TRBJ1-1; D perhaps matches TRBD1 (5 bases). Germline assignment: CDR1 MNHEY and CDR2 SMNVEV (reference sequence). The CDR3 totals 16 residues. The germline V and J ends were trimmed by 0 bases and 1 base, with 12 bases remaining between them. CDR3 residues: CASSLSMTAKNTEAFF. In DNA, the CDR3 is TGTGCCAGCAGTTTATCGATGACAGCCAAGAACACTGAAGCTTTCTTT.

The chain joins TRBV5-4 to TRBJ2-3, with no clear D. This CDR3 spans 14 amino acids. The V gene's germline CDR1 is SGHNT and CDR2 YYREEE (reference sequence). The germline V and J ends were trimmed by 2 bases and 0 bases, with 7 bases remaining between them. The CDR3, as DNA: TGTGCCAGCAGCTTAGGCGGAAGCACAGATACGCAGTATTTT. This sequence encodes CASSLGGSTDTQYF.

This clone was recorded only once. This chain connects TRBV19 to TRBJ1-5; no reliable D call. The CDR3 contains 14 residues. Germline CDR1 reads LNHDA; CDR2 reads SQIVND (reference sequence). The V gene lost 7 bases and the J gene lost 2 bases, with 12 bases spanning the gap. As DNA, the CDR3 is TGTGCCAGTACATCCCATGGGGGCAATCAGCCCCAGCATTTT. Amino acid sequence: CASTSHGGNQPQHF.

CDR3 loop: CATSNGVVNTEAFF. The CDR3 DNA follows: TGCGCCACCTCAAACGGGGTAGTGAACACTGAAGCTTTCTTT. This chain links TRBV5-1 with TRBJ1-1; D ambiguous. Trimming stripped 9 bases from V and 0 bases from J, with 15 bases between. The germline V gene encodes CDR1 SGHRS and CDR2 YFSETQ. The CDR3 is 14 amino acids.

V gene TRBV5-6 combines with J gene TRBJ1-3; D possibly corresponds to TRBD1 (5 bases). This CDR3 comprises 14 residues. Trimming removed 3 bases from V and 2 bases from J, with 9 bases in between. CDR1 is SGHDT and CDR2 is YYEEEE in the germline V gene. The CDR3 is CASSYRGAGNTIYF. CDR3 DNA sequence: TGTGCCAGCAGCTATCGGGGGGCTGGAAACACCATATATTTT.

The chain employs TRBV28 and TRBJ2-5; possibly TRBD2 for D (6 bases). Germline-derived CDR1 and CDR2 are MDHEN and SYDVKM. Trimming cost V 6 bases and J 5 bases, with 19 bases left between them. There are 15 residues in the CDR3. The CDR3 loop reads CASSGHPGTLETQYF. The CDR3, as DNA: TGTGCCAGCAGCGGTCATCCCGGGACTTTGGAGACCCAGTACTTC.

CDR3 bases: TGTGCCAGCAGCCCGTCGACAGGGTACAATGAGCAGTTCTTC. It codes for CASSPSTGYNEQFF. The rearrangement uses TRBV7-3 and TRBJ2-1; 7 bases line up with TRBD1. Germline V lookup: CDR1 SGHTA, CDR2 FQGTGA. This CDR3 has 14 amino acids. Unmatched junction bases numbered 5, after V lost 5 bases and J lost 4 bases. The full variable domain, completed using reference TRBV7-3 and TRBJ2-1, is GAGVSQTPSNKVTEKGKYVELRCDPISGHTALYWYRQSLGQGPEFLIYFQGTGAADDSGLPNDRFFAVRPEGSVSTLKIQRTERGDSAVYLCASSPSTGYNEQFFGPGTRLTVL.

Many counts were recorded for this clone. The rearrangement uses TRBV7-8 and TRBJ1-1; D is uncertain. Trimming removed 3 bases from V and 0 bases from J, with 8 bases in between. This CDR3 spans 14 amino acids. Germline CDR1 is SGHVS and CDR2 is FQNEAQ. Here the CDR3 reads CASSFGQMNTEAFF. CDR3 coding DNA: TGTGCCAGCAGCTTTGGGCAGATGAACACTGAAGCTTTCTTT.

This sequence joins TRBV4-2 and TRBJ1-1; D is ambiguous. CDR3 length: 15 residues. Germline CDR1 and CDR2: LGHNA and YNFKEQ. V lost 1 base and J lost 0, with 9 bases in between. CDR3 protein: CASSQGGRMNTEAFF. The CDR3 nucleotides read TGTGCCAGCAGCCAAGGAGGCAGAATGAACACTGAAGCTTTCTTT.

V and J are TRBV28 and TRBJ2-7; D is perhaps TRBD2 (6 bases). The CDR3 covers 15 residues. Germline V gives CDR1 MDHEN, CDR2 SYDVKM. V lost 5 bases and J lost 4, with 18 bases in between. DNA of the CDR3: TGTGCCAGCAGTCCCACCTTTGGGACTGATTACGAGCAGTACTTC. Encoded protein: CASSPTFGTDYEQYF.

This clone was recorded only once. The chain is built from TRBV3-1 (or the pseudogene TRBV3-2) and TRBJ2-2; TRBD2 might be the D (6 bases). Germline V lookup: CDR1 LGHDT, CDR2 YNNKEL (reference sequence). This CDR3 spans 12 amino acids. The V end lost 5 bases, the J end lost 9 bases, and 10 bases lay between the germline ends. The CDR3 DNA sequence: TGTGCCAGCAGCTACGGGAGCTGGGAGCTGTTTTTT. It yields the protein CASSYGSWELFF.

The gene calls are TRBV2 and TRBJ1-1; D is unresolved. Trimming took 0 bases from V and 3 from J, leaving 11 bases between them. Looked up from germline, CDR1 is SNHLY and CDR2 is FYNNEI. CDR3 size: 15 residues. The DNA for the CDR3 is TGTGCCAGCAGTGAAGCTAAAGGGTCGTACACTGAAGCTTTCTTT. Translated: CASSEAKGSYTEAFF.

This clone appeared once. CDR3 DNA: TGTGCCAGCAGTCCACGAGGGGCCGCAGATACGCAGTATTTT. Protein sequence: CASSPRGAADTQYF. The chain uses TRBV6-5 and TRBJ2-3; D assignment may be TRBD1 or TRBD2 (5 bases each). The germline CDR1 and CDR2 sequences are MNHEY and SVGAGI. The CDR3 is 14 residues long. Trimming took off 5 bases at V and 4 bases at J, with 13 bases between the two ends.

This clone was picked up a small number of times. The chain recombines TRBV29-1 with TRBJ2-1; TRBD2 is a possible D gene (6 bases). The CDR3 has 14 amino acids. The germline V gene has CDR1 SQVTM and CDR2 ANQGSEA. Trimming stripped 6 bases from V and 3 bases from J, with 15 bases between. The CDR3 loop reads CSVASRRGYNEQFF. CDR3 DNA: TGCAGCGTGGCCTCTAGGAGGGGCTACAATGAGCAGTTCTTC.

The chain has TRBV12-3 or TRBV12-4 and TRBJ2-5; a possible D gene is TRBD1 (6 bases). Trimming cost V 6 bases and J 5 bases, with 7 bases left between them. The CDR3 covers 11 residues. CDR3 nucleotide sequence: TGTGCCAGCAGACAGGGTGAGACCCAGTACTTC. It specifies CASRQGETQYF.

The chain recombines TRBV5-1 with TRBJ1-6; D is uncertain. This CDR3 comprises 15 residues. The V end lost 7 bases, the J end lost 10 bases, and 21 bases lay between the germline ends. The V gene's germline CDR1 is SGHRS and CDR2 YFSETQ. DNA for the CDR3: TGCGCCAGCGGATTGGCGCCGAAACCGGGATCACCCCTCCACTTT. Translation gives CASGLAPKPGSPLHF.

V usage is TRBV7-9 and J usage is TRBJ2-7; D remains ambiguous. Trimming removed 0 bases from V and 2 bases from J, with 8 bases in between. In germline, CDR1 is SEHNR, CDR2 FQNEAQ (reference sequence). CDR3 length: 14 residues. CDR3 protein: CASSLAVRPYEQYV. The CDR3 nucleotides read TGTGCCAGCAGCTTAGCGGTCAGACCCTACGAGCAGTACGTC.